Here is one TCR beta chain with its context. The data were taken from a study of blood T cell repertoires in COVID-19. Overall study: Nucleic acid was either cDNA or gDNA, and it came from T cells, B-cell-depleted T cells, or PBMCs.

Trimming left V 2 bases short and J 8 bases short, with 15 bases between. This CDR3 is 15 amino acids long. The V gene's germline CDR1 is MDHEN and CDR2 SYDVKM. Profiled with immunoSEQ multiplex PCR; TCRdb holds only in-frame clones, not every one. The sample holds roughly 400,000 clones, 87% seen once. The participants were between about 18 and 100 years old and came from under 25 US areas. Material for sequencing was PBMCs or T cells enriched from blood (not recorded which). This clonotype originated in a woman between 45 and 65 years old who had recovered from COVID-19. The chain links TRBV28 to TRBJ1-4; maybe TRBD1 (5 bases). DNA of the CDR3: TGTGCCAGCAGTTTAGTTACCGGCCGGGGGGAAAAACTGTTTTTT. It yields the protein CASSLVTGRGEKLFF.